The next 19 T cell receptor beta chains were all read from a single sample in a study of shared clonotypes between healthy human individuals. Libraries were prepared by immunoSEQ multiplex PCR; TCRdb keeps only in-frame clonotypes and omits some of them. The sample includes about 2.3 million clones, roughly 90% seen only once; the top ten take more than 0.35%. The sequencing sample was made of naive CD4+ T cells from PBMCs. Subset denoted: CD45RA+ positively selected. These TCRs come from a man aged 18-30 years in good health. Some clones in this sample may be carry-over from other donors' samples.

The CDR3 sequence: CASMLSGTGGANYGYTF. The CDR3 coding sequence is TGTGCCAGCATGCTGAGCGGGACAGGAGGGGCTAACTATGGCTACACCTTC. This chain connects TRBV28 to TRBJ1-2; 8 bases fit TRBD1. The CDR3 contains 17 residues. Per the germline V gene, CDR1 is MDHEN and CDR2 is SYDVKM. J gave up 0 bases and V 7 bases, and 13 bases lay outside the gene matches.

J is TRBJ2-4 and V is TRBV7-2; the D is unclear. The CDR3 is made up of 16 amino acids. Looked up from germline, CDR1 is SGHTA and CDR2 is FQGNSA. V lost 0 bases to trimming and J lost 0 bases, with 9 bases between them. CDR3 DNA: TGTGCCAGCAGCTTAGCGCCTGGGTTAGCCAAAAACATTCAGTACTTC. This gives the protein CASSLAPGLAKNIQYF.

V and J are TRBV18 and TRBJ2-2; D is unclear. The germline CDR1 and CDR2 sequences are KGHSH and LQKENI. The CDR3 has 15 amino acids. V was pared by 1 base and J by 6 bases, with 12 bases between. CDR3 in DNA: TGTGCCAGCTCACCACGGACCCACCGTCCCGGGGAGCTGTTTTTT. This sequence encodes CASSPRTHRPGELFF.

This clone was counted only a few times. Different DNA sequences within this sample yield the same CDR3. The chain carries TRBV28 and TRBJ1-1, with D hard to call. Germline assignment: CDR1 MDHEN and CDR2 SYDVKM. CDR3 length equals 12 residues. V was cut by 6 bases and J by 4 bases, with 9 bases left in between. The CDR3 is CASSLSFTEAFF. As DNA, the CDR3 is TGTGCCAGCAGCCTAAGTTTCACTGAAGCTTTCTTT.

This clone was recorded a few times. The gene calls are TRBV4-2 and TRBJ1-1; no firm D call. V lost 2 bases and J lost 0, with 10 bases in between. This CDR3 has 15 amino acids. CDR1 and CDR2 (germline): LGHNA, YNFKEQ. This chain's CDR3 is CASSQSRRLNTEAFF. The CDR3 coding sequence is TGTGCCAGCAGCCAATCCCGCCGGCTGAACACTGAAGCTTTCTTT.

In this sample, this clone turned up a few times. CDR3 region: CASSLGDQPQHF. The CDR3 bases are TGTGCCAGCAGCTTGGGGGATCAGCCCCAGCATTTT. The chain is built from TRBV5-4 and TRBJ1-5; D is ambiguous. V was cut by 0 bases and J by 5 bases, with 3 bases left in between. The CDR3 has 12 amino acids. From germline, CDR1 is SGHNT and CDR2 YYREEE (reference sequence). The complete variable domain, with remaining parts taken from reference TRBV5-4 and TRBJ1-5, reads ETGVTQSPTHLIKTRGQQVTLRCSSQSGHNTVSWYQQALGQGPQFIFQYYREEENGRGNFPPRFSGLQFPNYSSELNVNALELDDSALYLCASSLGDQPQHFGDGTRLSIL.

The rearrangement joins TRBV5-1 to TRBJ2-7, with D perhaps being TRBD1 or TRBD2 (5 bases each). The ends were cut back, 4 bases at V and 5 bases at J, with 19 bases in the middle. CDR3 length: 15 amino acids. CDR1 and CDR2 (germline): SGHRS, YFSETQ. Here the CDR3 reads CASSLSRGESDEQYF. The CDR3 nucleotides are TGCGCCAGCAGCCTGTCGAGGGGCGAGTCGGACGAGCAGTACTTC.

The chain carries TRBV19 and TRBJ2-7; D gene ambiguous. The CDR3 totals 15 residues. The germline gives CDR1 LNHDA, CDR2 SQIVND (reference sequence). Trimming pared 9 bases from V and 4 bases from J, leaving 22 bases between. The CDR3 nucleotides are TGTGCCAGCTACCCCAGAGAAGGTGGAAGGTACGAGCAGTACTTC. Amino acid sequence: CASYPREGGRYEQYF.

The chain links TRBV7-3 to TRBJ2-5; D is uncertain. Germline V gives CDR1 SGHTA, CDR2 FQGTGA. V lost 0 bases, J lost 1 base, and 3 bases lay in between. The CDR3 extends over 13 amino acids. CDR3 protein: CASSLTTQETQYF. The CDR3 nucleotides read TGTGCCAGCAGCTTAACCACCCAAGAGACCCAGTACTTC.

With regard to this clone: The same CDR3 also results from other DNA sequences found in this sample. CDR3 region: CASSLSSPYEQYF. CDR3 nucleotides: TGCGCCAGCAGCTTGAGTAGCCCCTACGAGCAGTACTTC. The V gene is TRBV5-1, the J gene TRBJ2-7, with D unclear. Deletions cut 1 base from V and 2 bases from J, with 7 bases between. Germline loops: CDR1 SGHRS, CDR2 YFSETQ. This CDR3 is built from 13 residues.

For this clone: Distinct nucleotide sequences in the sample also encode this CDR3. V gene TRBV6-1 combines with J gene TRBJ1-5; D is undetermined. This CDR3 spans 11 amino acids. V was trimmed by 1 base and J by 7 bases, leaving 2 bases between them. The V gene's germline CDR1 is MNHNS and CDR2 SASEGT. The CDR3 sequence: CASSEGQPQHF. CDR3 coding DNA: TGTGCCAGCAGTGAAGGGCAGCCCCAGCATTTT.

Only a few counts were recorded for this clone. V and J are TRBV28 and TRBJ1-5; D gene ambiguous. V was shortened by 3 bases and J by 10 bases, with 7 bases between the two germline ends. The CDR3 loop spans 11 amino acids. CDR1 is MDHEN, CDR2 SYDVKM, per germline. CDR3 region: CASSFRLPQHF. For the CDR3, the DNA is TGTGCCAGCAGTTTTAGGTTACCCCAGCATTTT. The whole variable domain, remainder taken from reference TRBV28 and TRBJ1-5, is DVKVTQSSRYLVKRTGEKVFLECVQDMDHENMFWYRQDPGLGLRLIYFSYDVKMKEKGDIPEGYSVSREKKERFSLILESASTNQTSMYLCASSFRLPQHFGDGTRLSIL.

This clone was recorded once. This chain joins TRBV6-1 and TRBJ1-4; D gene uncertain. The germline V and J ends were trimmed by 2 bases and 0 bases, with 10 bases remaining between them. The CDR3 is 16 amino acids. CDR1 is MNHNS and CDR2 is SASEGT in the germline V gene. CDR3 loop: CASSEYHRPTNEKLFF. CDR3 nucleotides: TGTGCCAGCAGTGAATATCACAGACCAACTAATGAAAAACTGTTTTTT.

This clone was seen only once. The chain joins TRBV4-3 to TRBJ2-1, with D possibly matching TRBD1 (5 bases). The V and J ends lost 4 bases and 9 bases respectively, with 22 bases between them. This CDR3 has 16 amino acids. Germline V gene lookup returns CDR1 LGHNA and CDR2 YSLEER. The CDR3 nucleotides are TGCGCCAGCAGCCTCTTCTCAGGGCTACTGGTGGGTGAGCAGTTCTTC. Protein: CASSLFSGLLVGEQFF.

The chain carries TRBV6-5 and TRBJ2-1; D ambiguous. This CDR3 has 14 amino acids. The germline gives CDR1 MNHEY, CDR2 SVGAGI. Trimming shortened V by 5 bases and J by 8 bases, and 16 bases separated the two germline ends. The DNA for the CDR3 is TGTGCCAGCAGTCGTGACTCCGGCTCAGATGAGCAGTTCTTC. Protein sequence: CASSRDSGSDEQFF.

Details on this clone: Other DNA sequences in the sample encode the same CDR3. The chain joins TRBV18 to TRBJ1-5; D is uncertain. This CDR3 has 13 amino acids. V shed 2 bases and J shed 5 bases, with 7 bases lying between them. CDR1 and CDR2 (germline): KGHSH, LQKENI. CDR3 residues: CASSPSRDQPQHF. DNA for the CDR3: TGTGCCAGCTCACCAAGCAGAGATCAGCCCCAGCATTTT.

The CDR3 sequence: CASTWTGEQYF. The CDR3 nucleotides are TGTGCCAGCACCTGGACGGGCGAGCAGTACTTC. The chain combines TRBV11-2 with TRBJ2-7; D is unresolved. Looked up from germline, CDR1 is SGHAT and CDR2 is FQNNGV. Trimming cost V 7 bases and J 6 bases, with 10 bases left between them. This CDR3 is built from 11 residues.

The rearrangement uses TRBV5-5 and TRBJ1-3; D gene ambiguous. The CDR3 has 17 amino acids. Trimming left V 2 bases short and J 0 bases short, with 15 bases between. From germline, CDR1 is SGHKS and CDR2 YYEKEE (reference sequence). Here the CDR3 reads CASSFSDTPYSGNTIYF. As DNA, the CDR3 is TGTGCCAGCAGCTTCAGTGACACTCCTTACTCTGGAAACACCATATATTTT.

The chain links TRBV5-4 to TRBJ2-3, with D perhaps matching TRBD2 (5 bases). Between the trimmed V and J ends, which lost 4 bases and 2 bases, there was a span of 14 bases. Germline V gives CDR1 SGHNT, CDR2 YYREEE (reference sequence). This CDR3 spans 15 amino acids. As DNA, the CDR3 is TGTGCCAGCAGCCAATCGGGATTAACCACAGATACGCAGTATTTT. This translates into CASSQSGLTTDTQYF. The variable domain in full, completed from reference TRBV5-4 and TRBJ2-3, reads ETGVTQSPTHLIKTRGQQVTLRCSSQSGHNTVSWYQQALGQGPQFIFQYYREEENGRGNFPPRFSGLQFPNYSSELNVNALELDDSALYLCASSQSGLTTDTQYFGPGTRLTVL.